Listed below are T cell receptor beta chains from one sample, sequenced in a study of blood T cell repertoires in COVID-19. Some clones are missing from TCRdb's copy, which holds only in-frame ones; the method was immunoSEQ multiplex PCR. The data contain fewer than 300,000 clones, around nine tenths of them singletons. Sequencing was done on a sample of peripheral blood. These receptors all come from a man between 35 and 55 years old who had recovered from COVID-19. Both conserved end residues are part of each CDR3. D genes are given only for firm matches. Clone size, where shown, is once, few, many, or a class for clones that have expanded.

V: TRBV5-4
size: .
D: TRBD2
J: TRBJ2-1
CDR3: CASSLASLAGFSYNEQFF
DNA: TGTGCCAGCAGCTTGGCCTCGCTAGCGGGTTTCTCCTACAATGAGCAGTTCTTC

V: TRBV7-3
size: .
D: .
J: TRBJ2-2
CDR3: CASSPRSGELFF
DNA: TGTGCCAGCAGCCCCAGGTCCGGGGAGCTGTTTTTT

V: TRBV6-1
size: once
D: .
J: TRBJ2-1
CDR3: CASSEIAGSHEQFF
DNA: TGTGCCAGCAGTGAAATAGCCGGGAGCCATGAGCAGTTCTTC

V: TRBV3-1/TRBV3-2
size: .
D: .
J: TRBJ2-1
CDR3: CASSRTGRGEQFF
DNA: TGTGCCAGCAGCCGGACTGGGCGTGGGGAGCAGTTCTTC

V: TRBV21-1
size: .
D: .
J: TRBJ2-7
CDR3: CASSSRSSDYEQYF
DNA: TGTGCCAGCAGCTCCCGGTCTAGCGACTACGAGCAGTACTTC

V: TRBV6-2/TRBV6-3
size: .
D: .
J: TRBJ1-1
CDR3: CASSRRQAMNTEAFF
DNA: TGTGCCAGCAGCCGACGACAGGCCATGAACACTGAAGCTTTCTTT

V: TRBV19
size: .
D: TRBD2
J: TRBJ2-1
CDR3: CASSMWAGVSYNEQFF
DNA: TGTGCCAGTAGTATGTGGGCGGGGGTCTCCTACAATGAGCAGTTCTTC

V: TRBV4-3
size: .
D: TRBD2
J: TRBJ2-7
CDR3: CASSQSSGGYEQYF
DNA: TGCGCCAGCAGCCAATCTAGCGGGGGCTACGAGCAGTACTTC

V: TRBV19
size: .
D: TRBD1
J: TRBJ2-7
CDR3: CASSAGTGTYEQYF
DNA: TGTGCCAGTAGCGCCGGGACAGGGACCTACGAGCAGTACTTC

V: TRBV29-1
size: .
D: .
J: TRBJ2-5
CDR3: CSVESDRSQETQYF
DNA: TGCAGCGTTGAATCCGACAGGTCCCAAGAGACCCAGTACTTC

V: TRBV18
size: .
D: TRBD1
J: TRBJ1-5
CDR3: CASSLQGASNQPQHF
DNA: TGTGCCAGCTCTCTACAGGGGGCGAGCAATCAGCCCCAGCATTTT

V: TRBV6-6
size: .
D: .
J: TRBJ1-5
CDR3: CASSYLDSPSNQPQHF
DNA: TGTGCCAGCAGTTACTTAGACAGCCCCAGCAATCAGCCCCAGCATTTT

V: TRBV6-1
size: once
D: TRBD1
J: TRBJ2-7
CDR3: CASSERGTGTNYEQYF
DNA: TGTGCCAGCAGTGAAAGGGGGACAGGGACTAACTACGAGCAGTACTTC

V: TRBV5-4
size: .
D: TRBD2
J: TRBJ2-7
CDR3: CASSRGVGIDKPGQYF
DNA: TGTGCCAGCAGCCGGGGGGTAGGGATCGATAAACCCGGCCAGTACTTC

V: TRBV2
size: once
D: .
J: TRBJ2-5
CDR3: CASGRRKETQYF
DNA: TGTGCCAGCGGAAGGCGGAAAGAGACCCAGTACTTC

V: TRBV3-1/TRBV3-2
size: .
D: .
J: TRBJ2-3
CDR3: CASSQDNGDTDTQYF
DNA: TGTGCCAGCAGCCAAGATAATGGAGACACAGATACGCAGTATTTT

V: TRBV5-1
size: .
D: .
J: TRBJ2-1
CDR3: CASSWRIIGYNEQFF
DNA: TGCGCCAGCAGTTGGCGGATTATAGGCTACAATGAGCAGTTCTTC

V: TRBV7-2
size: .
D: TRBD1
J: TRBJ1-3
CDR3: CASSFGTAGNTIYF
DNA: TGTGCCAGCAGCTTCGGGACAGCTGGAAACACCATATATTTT

V: TRBV6-6
size: few
D: .
J: TRBJ1-5
CDR3: CASSLRRGSNQPQHF
DNA: TGTGCCAGCAGTCTGAGGAGAGGAAGCAATCAGCCCCAGCATTTT

V: TRBV7-9
size: few
D: TRBD1
J: TRBJ1-2
CDR3: CASSLPETGGNYGYTF
DNA: TGTGCCAGCAGCTTACCAGAGACAGGGGGAAACTATGGCTACACCTTC

V: TRBV29-1
size: once
D: TRBD1
J: TRBJ1-2
CDR3: CSVVGQGAYGYTF
DNA: TGCAGCGTTGTCGGACAGGGGGCGTATGGCTACACCTTC

V: TRBV7-2
size: .
D: TRBD2
J: TRBJ2-7
CDR3: CASSIAGGLHEQYF
DNA: TGTGCCAGCAGTATAGCGGGAGGGCTCCACGAGCAGTACTTC

V: TRBV30
size: .
D: TRBD1
J: TRBJ1-2
CDR3: CAWSKGGASYGYTF
DNA: TGTGCCTGGAGTAAAGGGGGCGCATCGTATGGCTACACCTTC

V: TRBV7-9
size: .
D: TRBD1
J: TRBJ1-2
CDR3: CASSLSHPGQGDYGYTF
DNA: TGTGCCAGCAGCTTATCCCACCCGGGACAGGGAGACTATGGCTACACCTTC

V: TRBV6-5
size: .
D: TRBD1
J: TRBJ2-7
CDR3: CASSPRDRGRREQYF
DNA: TGTGCCAGCAGCCCCCGGGACAGGGGGCGGAGGGAGCAGTACTTC

V: TRBV4-1
size: .
D: TRBD2
J: TRBJ2-1
CDR3: CASSHVERGNNEQFF
DNA: TGCGCCAGCAGCCACGTCGAGCGGGGGAACAATGAGCAGTTCTTC

V: TRBV7-2
size: .
D: .
J: TRBJ2-7
CDR3: CASSSSWTGAGEQYF
DNA: TGTGCCAGCAGCTCCTCGTGGACGGGAGCAGGGGAGCAGTACTTC

V: TRBV19
size: .
D: TRBD1
J: TRBJ2-7
CDR3: CASSLGGTGGMQYF
DNA: TGTGCCAGTAGTTTGGGGGGGACAGGGGGAATGCAGTACTTC

V: TRBV5-6
size: .
D: .
J: TRBJ1-2
CDR3: CASSLGGRDYGYTF
DNA: TGTGCCAGCAGCTTGGGGGGGCGCGACTATGGCTACACCTTC

V: TRBV6-2/TRBV6-3
size: few
D: .
J: TRBJ2-7
CDR3: CASSHPNTEQYF
DNA: TGTGCCAGCAGCCACCCAAACACCGAGCAGTACTTC

V: TRBV5-1
size: .
D: TRBD2
J: TRBJ2-2
CDR3: CASSLAGGGTGELFF
DNA: TGCGCCAGCAGTTTAGCGGGAGGAGGAACCGGGGAGCTGTTTTTT

V: TRBV15
size: .
D: TRBD2
J: TRBJ2-7
CDR3: CATSPGLAAYEQYF
DNA: TGTGCCACCAGCCCGGGACTAGCGGCCTACGAGCAGTACTTC

V: TRBV19
size: once
D: TRBD1
J: TRBJ1-3
CDR3: CASKPTGSSGNTIYF
DNA: TGTGCCAGTAAACCGACAGGGAGCTCTGGAAACACCATATATTTT

V: TRBV27
size: .
D: .
J: TRBJ2-3
CDR3: CATMTSFARHSDTQYF
DNA: TGTGCCACCATGACTTCTTTTGCTCGGCATTCAGATACGCAGTATTTT

V: TRBV6-2/TRBV6-3
size: many
D: .
J: TRBJ2-7
CDR3: CASSYSRFGETYEQYF
DNA: TGTGCCAGCAGTTACTCTAGGTTTGGGGAGACCTACGAGCAGTACTTC

V: TRBV18
size: .
D: .
J: TRBJ2-3
CDR3: CASPSRWPRGKTDTQYF
DNA: TGTGCCAGCCCATCGAGGTGGCCTAGGGGGAAGACAGATACGCAGTATTTT

V: TRBV5-1
size: .
D: TRBD1
J: TRBJ2-1
CDR3: CASSSGTGPGNEQFF
DNA: TGCGCCAGCAGCTCAGGGACAGGGCCAGGTAATGAGCAGTTCTTC

V: TRBV30
size: .
D: TRBD1
J: TRBJ2-3
CDR3: CAGRQGAPDTQYF
DNA: TGTGCCGGGAGACAGGGGGCACCAGATACGCAGTATTTT

V: TRBV28
size: .
D: TRBD2
J: TRBJ2-2
CDR3: CASSPSTAGLAAGGRLFF
DNA: TGTGCCAGCAGTCCATCCACGGCGGGACTAGCCGCGGGAGGCCGGCTGTTTTTT

V: TRBV5-6
size: .
D: .
J: TRBJ2-5
CDR3: CASTGDGLQETQYF
DNA: TGTGCCAGCACGGGAGACGGCCTCCAAGAGACCCAGTACTTC